A selection of T cell receptor beta chains follows, all from one sample in a study of cytomegalovirus exposure and HLA in healthy donors. Produced via immunoSEQ multiplex PCR; TCRdb's table is partial and in-frame only. The profile shows 130,000 or so clones, 70% to 80% of them singletons. The sequencing sample was made of PBMCs. The source of these receptors is a female donor in good health and CMV-seronegative. Each CDR3 is given with its conserved first and last residue. A D gene is named only where the DNA matches it firmly. Clone size appears in some rows only: once, few, many, or a class for an expanded clone.

CDR3 DNA | CDR3 protein | D gene | J gene | V gene | clone size | CDR3 length
TGTGCCAGCAGTCCCGGGTATAGAGTGGCTAACTATGGCTACACCTTC | CASSPGYRVANYGYTF | NA | TRBJ1-2 | TRBV28 | NA | 16
TGTGCCAGCAGCGCGAGAGGTGCCGGAGCTAACTATGGCTACACCTTC | CASSARGAGANYGYTF | NA | TRBJ1-2 | TRBV9 | NA | 16
TGTGCCAGCAGCTTAGCGGATCGCTACGAGCAGTACTTC | CASSLADRYEQYF | NA | TRBJ2-7 | TRBV7-3 | NA | 13
TGCGCCAGCAGCTTGGTGGGCAGCTCTGGGGCCAACGTCCTGACTTTC | CASSLVGSSGANVLTF | NA | TRBJ2-6 | TRBV5-1 | NA | 16
TGTGCCTGGAGTGTACAGGGCAGGACCACGGGGCCCCAGCATTTT | CAWSVQGRTTGPQHF | NA | TRBJ1-5 | TRBV30 | NA | 15
TGCGCCATTATAACAGGGGGAGAGGACTACAATGAGCAGTTCTTC | CAIITGGEDYNEQFF | TRBD1 | TRBJ2-1 | TRBV10-1 | once | 15
TGTGCCAGCAGCTTAGGGGGACAGGAAGGGCAAGAGACCCAGTACTTC | CASSLGGQEGQETQYF | TRBD1 | TRBJ2-5 | TRBV7-8 | once | 16
TGTGCCAGCAGCTTGGACAGGGGGCGACCCGAAGCTTTCTTT | CASSLDRGRPEAFF | TRBD1 | TRBJ1-1 | TRBV5-8 | NA | 14
TGTGCCAGCAGGGGGACTAGCGGGAGGTACAATGAGCAGTTCTTC | CASRGTSGRYNEQFF | TRBD2 | TRBJ2-1 | TRBV2 | NA | 15
TGTTCCAGCAGCTTAGCGGCCGGGGTTGCGTACTTC | CSSSLAAGVAYF | NA | TRBJ2-7 | TRBV7-9 | NA | 12
TGCGCCAGCACCAAGGAACCCGTTCGGGGCACCGGGGAGCTGTTTTTT | CASTKEPVRGTGELFF | NA | TRBJ2-2 | TRBV5-1 | NA | 16
TGTGCCAGCAGCTTACGGTCCGGTAGCACCGGGGAGCTGTTTTTT | CASSLRSGSTGELFF | NA | TRBJ2-2 | TRBV7-3 | NA | 15
TGTGCCGGCTTTGAGGGAAGCAATCAGCCCCAGCATTTT | CAGFEGSNQPQHF | NA | TRBJ1-5 | TRBV18 | NA | 13
TGTGCCAGTACCAACCCCGGGGAGGGAGGAGATACGCAGTATTTT | CASTNPGEGGDTQYF | TRBD2 | TRBJ2-3 | TRBV19 | NA | 15
TGTGCCAGCAGTTCTTCCGCGGGAGGGTATTCCTATGAGCAGTTCTTC | CASSSSAGGYSYEQFF | TRBD2 | TRBJ2-1 | TRBV27 | NA | 16
TGTGCCAGCAGTTACGGGAGAGGGACAAATAATTCACCCCTCCACTTT | CASSYGRGTNNSPLHF | NA | TRBJ1-6 | TRBV6-5 | NA | 16
TGTGCCAGCAGCTCAGGGGCACTAAACAATGAGCAGTTCTTC | CASSSGALNNEQFF | NA | TRBJ2-1 | TRBV7-3 | NA | 14
TGTGCCAGCAGTCTCTCGGGAACTCTTGAACTATATTACTCTGGAAACACCATATATTTT | CASSLSGTLELYYSGNTIYF | NA | TRBJ1-3 | TRBV14 | few | 20
TGCGCCAGCAGCTTTGGGGGGTCTAATGAAAAACTGTTTTTT | CASSFGGSNEKLFF | NA | TRBJ1-4 | TRBV5-1 | NA | 14
TGCGCCAGCAGCTTCGTCCAATCGGGCACCGGGGAGCTGTTTTTT | CASSFVQSGTGELFF | NA | TRBJ2-2 | TRBV5-1 | NA | 15
TGCGCCAGCAGCTTGGGGGGACAGGGGATGAACACTGAAGCTTTCTTT | CASSLGGQGMNTEAFF | TRBD1 | TRBJ1-1 | TRBV5-1 | NA | 16
TGTGCCAGCAGCTTCGGGAGGGGCACTGAAGCTTTCTTT | CASSFGRGTEAFF | NA | TRBJ1-1 | TRBV11-3 | NA | 13
TGTGCCAGCAGCTTATTGGAACCGGGACAGGAGATTTACGAGCAGTACTTC | CASSLLEPGQEIYEQYF | TRBD1 | TRBJ2-7 | TRBV11-2 | once | 17
TGTGCCAGCAGTGTCAAAACCGGGATCACCTACGAGCAGTACTTC | CASSVKTGITYEQYF | NA | TRBJ2-7 | TRBV28 | NA | 15
TGCGCCAGCAGCGCCCCCGGGGGAGGAGAGCAGTACTTC | CASSAPGGGEQYF | NA | TRBJ2-7 | TRBV5-1 | NA | 13
TGTGCCATCAGTGCTGAGCGGGGATTAGGGTACGAGCAGTACTTC | CAISAERGLGYEQYF | TRBD2 | TRBJ2-7 | TRBV10-3 | NA | 15
TGTGCCAGCAGCTTTTTCCGGACCTTCGGGGGGACCCAGTACTTC | CASSFFRTFGGTQYF | NA | TRBJ2-5 | TRBV7-9 | NA | 15
TGTGCCAGCAGCCCCCAACAACGGGACAGGGGAAACGAGCAGTACTTC | CASSPQQRDRGNEQYF | TRBD1 | TRBJ2-7 | TRBV13 | NA | 16
TGTGCCATCAGTGAGGCGGAGTATAGCAATCAGCCCCAGCATTTT | CAISEAEYSNQPQHF | NA | TRBJ1-5 | TRBV10-3 | NA | 15
TGTGCCAGCAGGCCACCAGGCCTTGGGTGGGGCTACACCTTC | CASRPPGLGWGYTF | NA | TRBJ1-2 | TRBV28 | NA | 14
TGTGCCAGCAGTTCGGGGGGCTGGTCGGACACTGAAGCTTTCTTT | CASSSGGWSDTEAFF | NA | TRBJ1-1 | TRBV28 | NA | 15
TGTGCCAGCAGTGACTCGGGACTAGTAGGCGAGCAGTTCTTC | CASSDSGLVGEQFF | TRBD2 | TRBJ2-1 | TRBV6-4 | few | 14
TGTGCCAGCAGTTTAGCTAGCGGGAGTATTGGGGCCAACGTCCTGACTTTC | CASSLASGSIGANVLTF | TRBD2 | TRBJ2-6 | TRBV28 | NA | 17
TGTGCCAGCAGCTTGTCGAGACTGGTAGGAAGTAATTCACCCCTCCACTTT | CASSLSRLVGSNSPLHF | NA | TRBJ1-6 | TRBV5-4 | NA | 17
TGTGCCCCCGGGGATACGCAGTATTTT | CAPGDTQYF | NA | TRBJ2-3 | TRBV5-5 | NA | 9
TGTGCCAGCAGTGCAGGGCCTGGAAACACCATATATTTT | CASSAGPGNTIYF | NA | TRBJ1-3 | TRBV6-1 | NA | 13
TGTGCCAGCAGCTTAGTCTTCCCTAGCGGAAGCTCCTACAATGAGCAGTTCTTC | CASSLVFPSGSSYNEQFF | TRBD2 | TRBJ2-1 | TRBV7-2 | NA | 18
TGTGCCAGCAAGCAGGGGAACCTAGCCAAAAACATTCAGTACTTC | CASKQGNLAKNIQYF | NA | TRBJ2-4 | TRBV2 | NA | 15
TGTGCCAGCAGTGAAAAATCCGGGTCGGGAGAGCAGTACTTC | CASSEKSGSGEQYF | NA | TRBJ2-7 | TRBV2 | NA | 14
TGTGCCAGCAGTCGGACAGGGGGCGATAGAGCTTTCTTT | CASSRTGGDRAFF | TRBD1 | TRBJ1-1 | TRBV7-2 | NA | 13
TGTGCCAGCAGCCCCCTCGCTAGCGGGACGTCCTACGAGCAGTACTTC | CASSPLASGTSYEQYF | TRBD2 | TRBJ2-7 | TRBV9 | NA | 16
TGTGCCAGCAGTATTCAGGGCTCTGGGGCCAACGTCCTGACTTTC | CASSIQGSGANVLTF | NA | TRBJ2-6 | TRBV28 | NA | 15
TGCGCCAGCAGCTTTCTAGGCGAGCAGTACTTC | CASSFLGEQYF | NA | TRBJ2-7 | TRBV5-1 | NA | 11
TGTGCCAGCCGAATAACACAGGGTAGAGCTTTCTTT | CASRITQGRAFF | NA | TRBJ1-1 | TRBV6-5 | few | 12
TGTGCCAGCAGCTTGGAGGGACAGGGCCCTTACAATGAGCAGTTCTTC | CASSLEGQGPYNEQFF | TRBD1 | TRBJ2-1 | TRBV5-8 | NA | 16
TGTGCCAGCAGTCCCGGGACAGGGCTGAGCACTGAAGCTTTCTTT | CASSPGTGLSTEAFF | TRBD1 | TRBJ1-1 | TRBV27 | NA | 15
TGCGCCAGCAGGGCGGGGAGCACAGATACGCAGTATTTT | CASRAGSTDTQYF | NA | TRBJ2-3 | TRBV4-1 | NA | 13
TGTGCCAGCAGCTTTAGCAGGGCGGCTGGGTCACCCCTCCACTTT | CASSFSRAAGSPLHF | NA | TRBJ1-6 | TRBV7-9 | few | 15
TGCAGCGTGGGGGGACCCGATAGGCTTTTCTTC | CSVGGPDRLFF | NA | TRBJ2-1 | TRBV29-1 | NA | 11
TGTGCCAGCAGCGTAGCTCTGCAGGGGGCCAATGATGGCTACACCTTC | CASSVALQGANDGYTF | TRBD1 | TRBJ1-2 | TRBV9 | NA | 16
TGTGCCAGCAGCTTAGACGTCAGGGCCTACGAGCAGTACTTC | CASSLDVRAYEQYF | NA | TRBJ2-7 | TRBV11-2 | NA | 14
TGTGCCTGGAGTGTAGTGGGCGTCACGCAGTTCTTC | CAWSVVGVTQFF | NA | TRBJ2-1 | TRBV30 | NA | 12
TGCGCCAGCAGAGAGACAGGGGGCGGCATGGGGAACACTGAAGCTTTCTTT | CASRETGGGMGNTEAFF | TRBD1 | TRBJ1-1 | TRBV5-1 | NA | 17
TGTGCCAGCAGCTTAGAGTCGTGCGAGCAGTACTTC | CASSLESCEQYF | NA | TRBJ2-7 | TRBV11-3 | NA | 12
TGCGCCAGCAGCTCGCGGACTAGCGGGGGGTTCAATGAGCAGTTCTTC | CASSSRTSGGFNEQFF | TRBD2 | TRBJ2-1 | TRBV5-1 | NA | 16
TGTGCCAGCAGCCGGACTAGCCTTTCAACCTACGAGCAGTACTTC | CASSRTSLSTYEQYF | TRBD2 | TRBJ2-7 | TRBV6-5 | NA | 15
TGTGCCAGCAGTACCCGAACAGGGGGAAATGAGCAGTTCTTC | CASSTRTGGNEQFF | TRBD1 | TRBJ2-1 | TRBV2 | NA | 14
TGTGCCAGTAGTACTACTTGGGACAGGCCCTACGAGCAGTACTTC | CASSTTWDRPYEQYF | TRBD1 | TRBJ2-7 | TRBV19 | NA | 15
TGTGCCATCAGTGAGTCCAGGGCTGGAGAAAAACTGTTTTTT | CAISESRAGEKLFF | NA | TRBJ1-4 | TRBV10-3 | NA | 14